This TCR beta chain was documented in a study of regulatory T cells in long-lasting Graves disease. Sequencing libraries for TCR beta were prepared with iRepertoire HTBI primers and Arm-PCR of CDR3 regions. TCRdb re-called the multiplex PCR reads through MiXCR, storing one row per CDR3 protein. The sample holds some 450,000 distinct CDR3 sequences, around 22% seen once. This clonotype came up many times. Time point given: persistent/refractory GD, antithyroid drugs over 5 years with positive TRAb. The TCR library was made from RNA that had been extracted from PBMCs in TRIzol. The patients were enrolled through endocrinology in Xi'an, China. The V and J ends lost 2 bases and 3 bases, in that order; junction bases with no gene match: 3. The CDR3 length is 15 residues.

The source material was peripheral blood mononuclear cells (PBMCs), sampled when the disease was refractory, from a patient treated with antithyroid drugs. The chain combines TRBV12-3 or TRBV12-4 with TRBJ1-4; 7 bases agree with TRBD1. This clonotype originated in a female donor with Graves disease. The CDR3 DNA follows: TGTGCCAGCAGTTTAACAGGGACAGCTAATGAAAAACTGTTTTTT. Translating it yields CASSLTGTANEKLFF.